A selection of T cell receptor beta chains follows, all from one sample in a study of quantifying T cell responses using KT2 cells. In TCRdb, the UMI-ligation and nested PCR reads were re-called with MiXCR into one record per CDR3 protein. The table has roughly 51,000 distinct CDR3 sequences, over 9% seen once; the top ten hold around 9.9%. The sequencing sample was made of PBMCs spiked with cells of the T cell clone KT2. These receptors all come from a human donor. Each CDR3 is given with its conserved first and last residue. D genes are given only for firm matches. The size field is filled for only some rows; it gives once, few, many or a size class.

J gene	clone size	V gene	D gene	CDR3 DNA	CDR3 protein
TRBJ2-3	few	TRBV20-1	-	TGCAGTGCTAACGACGGGGGAACAGATACGCAGTATTTT	CSANDGGTDTQYF
TRBJ1-2	many	TRBV7-2	-	TGTGCCAGCAGCTTAGCTTTACAGGCATTCTATGGCTACACCTTC	CASSLALQAFYGYTF
TRBJ2-3	few	TRBV7-6	TRBD2	TGTGCCAGCAGCTCGGGACTAAGCACAGATACGCAGTATTTT	CASSSGLSTDTQYF
TRBJ2-5	few	TRBV7-2	TRBD2	TGTGCCAGCAGCTTAGGCGGGAGTCAAGTGACCCAGTACTTC	CASSLGGSQVTQYF
TRBJ1-2	many	TRBV12-3/TRBV12-4	-	TGTGCCAGCAGTCAATTACAGGGTACCGTCTATGGCTACACCTTC	CASSQLQGTVYGYTF
TRBJ2-1	-	TRBV19	TRBD1	TGTGCCAGTTCGTCGGGACAGGGGATCAATGAGCAGTTCTTC	CASSSGQGINEQFF
TRBJ2-7	medium-sized	TRBV20-1	TRBD1	TGCAGTGCCCGGACAGGGGTTGACTACGAGCAGTACTTC	CSARTGVDYEQYF
TRBJ1-1	-	TRBV13	-	TGTGCCAGCAGCTTCGCGGGAACGAACACTGAAGCTTTCTTT	CASSFAGTNTEAFF
TRBJ2-6	many	TRBV20-1	TRBD1	TGCAGTGCTAGGGGACAGGGGGCGGCCGGGGCCAACGTCCTGACTTTC	CSARGQGAAGANVLTF
TRBJ2-7	-	TRBV5-1	TRBD2	TGCGCCAGCAGCGCGACTAGCTCCCGAAGCGAGCAGTACTTC	CASSATSSRSEQYF
TRBJ2-4	many	TRBV15	-	TGTGCCACCAGCGGGACGGGGGTTGGGGCCAAAAACATTCAGTACTTC	CATSGTGVGAKNIQYF
TRBJ2-7	-	TRBV12-3/TRBV12-4	TRBD1	TGTGCCAGCAGTACTCAGGGGGCGATCTCCTACGAGCAGTACTTC	CASSTQGAISYEQYF
TRBJ1-6	few	TRBV14	-	TGTGCCAGCAGCCAAGATTTGAGAAATTCACCCCTCCACTTT	CASSQDLRNSPLHF
TRBJ2-7	many	TRBV5-5	-	TGTGCCAGCAGCTTGGTGGTTACAGGCAGCTACGAGCAGTACTTC	CASSLVVTGSYEQYF
TRBJ1-1	-	TRBV20-1	-	TGCAGTGCTAGGGGTAGTCTGGGTGCTTTCTTT	CSARGSLGAFF
TRBJ2-5	many	TRBV12-3/TRBV12-4	-	TGTGCCAGCAGTTTAGCGGGGGGTCGTGAGACCCAGTACTTC	CASSLAGGRETQYF
TRBJ2-3	many	TRBV9	-	TGTGCCAGCAGCGCCCTCAGCACAGATACGCAGTATTTT	CASSALSTDTQYF
TRBJ2-5	-	TRBV3-2	-	TGTGCCAGCAGCCACGCGACAGGGACGGAGACCCAGTACTTC	CASSHATGTETQYF
TRBJ2-6	once	TRBV10-3	-	TGTGCCATCAGTGAGGTGGAGATCTCTGGGGCCAACGTCCTGACTTTC	CAISEVEISGANVLTF
TRBJ2-7	many	TRBV20-1	TRBD2	TGCAGTGCGTGGACTAGCGGCCCCTACGAGCAGTACTTC	CSAWTSGPYEQYF
TRBJ1-1	few	TRBV6-1	-	TGTGCCAGCAGACCCCTGGGGAACATGAACACTGAAGCTTTCTTT	CASRPLGNMNTEAFF
TRBJ1-4	few	TRBV12-3/TRBV12-4	TRBD1	TGTGCCGTCCGGGACAGGGTTGGATCGTATGAAAAACTGTTTTTT	CAVRDRVGSYEKLFF
TRBJ2-7	many	TRBV18	TRBD1	TGTGCCAGCTCACCCGGGACAGACTCCTACGAGCAGTACTTC	CASSPGTDSYEQYF
TRBJ1-5	-	TRBV7-6	-	TGTGCCAGCAGCCGTCCTAGGACAGTCTATAGCAATCAGCCCCAGCATTTT	CASSRPRTVYSNQPQHF
TRBJ1-1	many	TRBV9	-	TGTGCCAGCAGCGAGATTCGGACAGATCAAGCTTTCTTT	CASSEIRTDQAFF
TRBJ2-1	many	TRBV14	-	TGTGCCAGCAGCCAACTCGCGGGGCTTGATTCGCGGAATGAGCAGTTCTTC	CASSQLAGLDSRNEQFF
TRBJ2-6	-	TRBV6-2/TRBV6-3	-	TGTGCCAGCAGTTACCTTAGGACCGATCCGATCTTCTCTGGGGCCAACGTCCTGACTTTC	CASSYLRTDPIFSGANVLTF
TRBJ2-7	few	TRBV5-6	-	TGTGCCAGCAGCTTGAACCTGTTCTACGAGCAGTACTTC	CASSLNLFYEQYF
TRBJ2-7	few	TRBV5-1	-	TGCGCCAGCAGCCCAGAGGGGGTAGTGACAGCTTCCTACGAGCAGTACTTC	CASSPEGVVTASYEQYF
TRBJ1-6	-	TRBV27	TRBD1	TGTGCCAGCAGTTTATCGGGACAGGGATCCGACCCTAATTCACCCCTCCACTTT	CASSLSGQGSDPNSPLHF
TRBJ2-7	-	TRBV2	TRBD1	TGTGCCAGCAGTGGGGACAGAGAGGGGACGACGTTCTACGAGCAGTACTTC	CASSGDREGTTFYEQYF
TRBJ2-7	few	TRBV6-6	TRBD1	TGTGCCAGCAACCACAGGGGTTCCTACGAGCAGTACTTC	CASNHRGSYEQYF
TRBJ2-1	many	TRBV29-1	TRBD1	TGCAGCGTGGCCGGACAGGGCTACAATGAGCAGTTCTTC	CSVAGQGYNEQFF
TRBJ1-1	few	TRBV12-3/TRBV12-4	TRBD1	TGTGCCAGCCTCCCTGAGTTCCTCGACAGGGGGCATCGAGCTTTCTTT	CASLPEFLDRGHRAFF
TRBJ2-1	many	TRBV4-3	TRBD1	TGCGCCAGCAGCCAGAACCCAGGGGGCACCGTCCGCGATGAGCAGTTCTTC	CASSQNPGGTVRDEQFF